This TCR beta chain came from a study of blood T cell repertoires in COVID-19. Study information: Spain, Italy and the United States supplied samples that represented acute and convalescent COVID-19.

Original analysis: How many nucleated cells were present was estimated from reference gene primer amplification. Sequencing was performed with immunoSEQ multiplex PCR; in TCRdb, only in-frame clones are kept and a portion is missing. V, J and clone size were drawn from that table, and D and trimming were deduced from the DNA. This table holds under 250,000 clones, about 85% found once. Sequencing input: peripheral blood. The sequence derives from a man in his late teens or twenties with active or convalescent COVID-19.

This chain's CDR3 is CASSQGVIGGLMNTEAFF. In DNA form, the CDR3 reads TGCGCCAGCAGCCAAGGGGTCATCGGGGGACTTATGAACACTGAAGCTTTCTTT. The chain carries TRBV4-3 and TRBJ1-1; D is possibly TRBD1 (5 bases). The V gene's germline CDR1 is LGHNA and CDR2 YSLEER. The length of the CDR3 is 18 residues. V lost 1 base and J 0 bases, leaving 18 bases between the germline ends.